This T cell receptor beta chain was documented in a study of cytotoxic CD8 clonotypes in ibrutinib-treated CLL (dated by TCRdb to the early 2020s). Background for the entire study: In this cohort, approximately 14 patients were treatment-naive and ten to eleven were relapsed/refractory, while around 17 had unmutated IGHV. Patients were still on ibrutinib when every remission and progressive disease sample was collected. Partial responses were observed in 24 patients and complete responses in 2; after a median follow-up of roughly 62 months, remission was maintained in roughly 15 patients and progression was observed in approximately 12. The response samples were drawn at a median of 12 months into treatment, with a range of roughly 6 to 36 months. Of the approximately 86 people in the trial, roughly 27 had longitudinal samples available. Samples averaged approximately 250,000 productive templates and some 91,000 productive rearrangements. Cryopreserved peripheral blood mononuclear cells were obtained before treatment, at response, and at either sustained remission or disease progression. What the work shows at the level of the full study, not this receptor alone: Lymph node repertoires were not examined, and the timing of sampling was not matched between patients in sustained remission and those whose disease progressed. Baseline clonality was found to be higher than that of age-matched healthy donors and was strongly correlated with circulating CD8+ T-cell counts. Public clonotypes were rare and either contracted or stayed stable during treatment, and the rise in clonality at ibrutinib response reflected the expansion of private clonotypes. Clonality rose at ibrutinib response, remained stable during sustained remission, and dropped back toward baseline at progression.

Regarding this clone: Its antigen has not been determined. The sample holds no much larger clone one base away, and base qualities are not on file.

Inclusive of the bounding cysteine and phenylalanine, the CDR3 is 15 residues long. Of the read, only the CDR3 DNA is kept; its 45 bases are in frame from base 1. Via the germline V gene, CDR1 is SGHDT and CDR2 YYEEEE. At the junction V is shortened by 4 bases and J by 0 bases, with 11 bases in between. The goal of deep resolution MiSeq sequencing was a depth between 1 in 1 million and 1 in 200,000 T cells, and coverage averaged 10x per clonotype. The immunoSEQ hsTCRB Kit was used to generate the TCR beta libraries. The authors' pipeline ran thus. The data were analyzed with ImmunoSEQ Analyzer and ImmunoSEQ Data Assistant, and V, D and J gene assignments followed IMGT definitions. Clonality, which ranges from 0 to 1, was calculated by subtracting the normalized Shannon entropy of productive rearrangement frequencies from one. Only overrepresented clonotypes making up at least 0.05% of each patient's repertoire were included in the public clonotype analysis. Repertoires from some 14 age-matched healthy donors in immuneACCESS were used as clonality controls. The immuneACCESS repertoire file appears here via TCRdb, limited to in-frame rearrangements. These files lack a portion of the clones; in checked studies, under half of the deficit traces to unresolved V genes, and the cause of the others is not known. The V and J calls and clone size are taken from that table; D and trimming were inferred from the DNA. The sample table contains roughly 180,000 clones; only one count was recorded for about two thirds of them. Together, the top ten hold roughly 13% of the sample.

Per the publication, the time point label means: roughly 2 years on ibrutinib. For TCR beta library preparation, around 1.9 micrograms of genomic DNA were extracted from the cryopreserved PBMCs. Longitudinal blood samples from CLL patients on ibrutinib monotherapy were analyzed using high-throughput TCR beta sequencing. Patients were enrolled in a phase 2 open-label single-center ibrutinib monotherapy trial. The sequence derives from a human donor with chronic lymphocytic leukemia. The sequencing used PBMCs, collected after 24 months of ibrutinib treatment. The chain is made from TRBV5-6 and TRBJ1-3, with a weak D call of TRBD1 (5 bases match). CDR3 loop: CASSRGRNSGNTIYF. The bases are TGTGCCAGCAGCCGGGGACGGAACTCTGGAAACACCATATATTTT.